These 6 T cell receptor beta chains were all obtained from the same sample, sequenced in a study of blood T cell repertoires in COVID-19. Only in-frame clones appear in the TCRdb table, and some are missing; sequencing was by immunoSEQ multiplex PCR. This sample has roughly 120,000 clones, with more than 80% found just once. Sequenced: peripheral blood. The origin of the receptors is a woman between 45 and 65 years old with acute or convalescent COVID-19.

CDR3 in amino acids: CASSEFAGLEQFF. DNA of the CDR3: TGTGCCAGCAGTGAGTTCGCTGGACTGGAGCAGTTCTTC. V is TRBV6-1 and J is TRBJ2-1, with a possible D match to TRBD2 (5 bases). The ends were cut back, 3 bases at V and 10 bases at J, with 13 bases in the middle. Germline V gene lookup returns CDR1 MNHNS and CDR2 SASEGT. The CDR3 sequence is 13 residues long.

The chain links TRBV2 to TRBJ2-5; possibly TRBD2 for D (5 bases). The CDR3 runs 15 residues. V was cut by 7 bases and J by 4 bases, with 19 bases left in between. Germline CDR1 reads SNHLY; CDR2 reads FYNNEI. The CDR3 region has the DNA TGTGCCAGCACAAGTAGTCTAGCAGGAGGAGAGACCCAGTACTTC. Its translation is CASTSSLAGGETQYF.

V gene TRBV6-5 combines with J gene TRBJ1-3; tentatively, D is TRBD1 (5 bases). The CDR3 spans 16 residues. The V gene lost 3 bases and the J gene lost 0 bases, with 12 bases spanning the gap. CDR1 and CDR2 (germline): MNHEY, SVGAGI. CDR3 in amino acids: CASSYSTANSGNTIYF. The CDR3 region has the DNA TGTGCCAGCAGTTATTCGACAGCGAACTCTGGAAACACCATATATTTT.

This chain links TRBV3-1 (or the pseudogene TRBV3-2) with TRBJ2-1; 9 bases match TRBD2. Germline trimming cut 4 bases from V and 0 bases from J; bases unmatched to any gene: 4. Germline assignment: CDR1 LGHDT and CDR2 YNNKEL (reference sequence). CDR3 length: 16 amino acids. The CDR3 coding sequence is TGTGCCAGCAGCCTCCTAGCGGGGAGCTCCTACAATGAGCAGTTCTTC. This codes for CASSLLAGSSYNEQFF.

The chain couples TRBV24-1 to TRBJ2-2; TRBD2 matches 11 bases. Per germline, CDR1 KGHDR and CDR2 SFDVKD. This CDR3 spans 14 amino acids. Trimming removed 8 bases from V and 4 bases from J; junction bases left unmatched: 2. The CDR3 DNA sequence: TGTGCCACCATGGGGACTAGCGGCACCGGGGAGCTGTTTTTT. This translates into CATMGTSGTGELFF.

The J gene is TRBJ2-2, the V gene TRBV11-2; TRBD1 matches 11 bases. Losses at the gene ends were 5 bases for V and 5 bases for J; bases not matched to a gene: 7. CDR3 length equals 16 residues. The germline V gene encodes CDR1 SGHAT and CDR2 FQNNGV. CDR3 amino acids: CASSPGQGALTGELFF. Here the CDR3 DNA reads TGTGCCAGCAGCCCTGGACAGGGGGCGCTGACCGGGGAGCTGTTTTTT.